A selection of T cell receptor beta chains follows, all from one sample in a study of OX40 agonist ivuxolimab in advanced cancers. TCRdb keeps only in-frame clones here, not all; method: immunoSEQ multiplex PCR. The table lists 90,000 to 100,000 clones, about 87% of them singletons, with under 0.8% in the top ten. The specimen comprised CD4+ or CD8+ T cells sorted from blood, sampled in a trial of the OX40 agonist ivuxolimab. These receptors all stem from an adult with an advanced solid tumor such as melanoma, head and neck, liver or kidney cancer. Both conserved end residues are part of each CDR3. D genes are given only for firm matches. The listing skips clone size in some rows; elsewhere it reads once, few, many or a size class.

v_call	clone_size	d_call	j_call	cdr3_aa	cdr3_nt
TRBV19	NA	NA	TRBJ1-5	CASSIDLDRLLTSNQPQHF	TGTGCCAGTAGTATAGATCTGGACCGGCTATTAACTAGCAATCAGCCCCAGCATTTT
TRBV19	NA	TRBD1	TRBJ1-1	CASRGTDNMNTEAFF	TGTGCCAGTAGGGGGACAGACAACATGAACACTGAAGCTTTCTTT
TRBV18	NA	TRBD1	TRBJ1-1	CASSPRDRVMNTEAFF	TGTGCCAGCTCACCAAGGGACAGGGTAATGAACACTGAAGCTTTCTTT
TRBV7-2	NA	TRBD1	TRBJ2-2	CASSINRGRSGELFF	TGTGCCAGCAGCATCAACAGGGGACGGTCCGGGGAGCTGTTTTTT
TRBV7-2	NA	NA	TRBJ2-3	CASSVPLAIDTQYF	TGTGCCAGCAGCGTCCCCCTAGCAATAGATACGCAGTATTTT
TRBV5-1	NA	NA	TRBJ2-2	CASSLDRENGELFF	TGCGCCAGCAGCTTGGACAGGGAGAACGGGGAGCTGTTTTTT
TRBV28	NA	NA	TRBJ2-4	CASSIRGPSGLEAKNIQYF	TGTGCCAGCAGTATAAGGGGTCCATCAGGGCTAGAAGCCAAAAACATTCAGTACTTC
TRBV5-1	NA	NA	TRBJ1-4	CASSLGAGVNEKLFF	TGCGCCAGCAGCTTGGGGGCAGGGGTTAATGAAAAACTGTTTTTT
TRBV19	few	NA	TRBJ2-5	CASNDNRRTQYF	TGTGCCAGTAACGACAACCGTCGGACCCAGTACTTC
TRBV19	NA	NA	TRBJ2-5	CASSTDRETQYF	TGTGCCAGTAGTACGGACAGAGAGACCCAGTACTTC
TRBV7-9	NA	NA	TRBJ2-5	CASSQMATQETQYF	TGTGCCAGCAGCCAAATGGCTACGCAAGAGACCCAGTACTTC
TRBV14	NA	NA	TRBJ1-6	CASSQIGNSPLHF	TGTGCCAGCAGCCAGATCGGGAATTCACCCCTCCACTTT
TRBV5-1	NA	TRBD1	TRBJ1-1	CASSPTGGGFMDTEAFF	TGCGCCAGCAGCCCGACAGGGGGCGGTTTTATGGACACTGAAGCTTTCTTT
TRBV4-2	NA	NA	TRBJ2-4	CASSSLSGTILRIQYF	TGTGCCAGCAGCTCCCTTTCCGGGACCATCCTTCGGATTCAGTACTTC
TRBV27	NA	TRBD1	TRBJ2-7	CASSSTGQGEQYF	TGTGCCAGCAGTTCGACCGGACAGGGCGAGCAGTACTTC
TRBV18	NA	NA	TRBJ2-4	CASSPPTGTKNIQYF	TGTGCCAGCTCACCACCAACAGGGACCAAAAACATTCAGTACTTC
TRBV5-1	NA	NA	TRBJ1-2	CASSVRTSLYGYTF	TGCGCCAGCAGCGTCCGGACATCTCTTTATGGCTACACCTTC
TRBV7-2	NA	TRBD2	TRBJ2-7	CASSLTSAGGSEQYF	TGTGCCAGCAGCCTAACCTCAGCGGGGGGGAGCGAGCAGTACTTC
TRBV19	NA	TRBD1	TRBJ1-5	CASLNRGQGGQPQHF	TGTGCCAGTTTAAACAGGGGGCAAGGAGGTCAGCCCCAGCATTTT
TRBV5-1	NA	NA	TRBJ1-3	CASSFGFESGNTIYF	TGCGCCAGCAGCTTTGGGTTCGAGTCTGGAAACACCATATATTTT
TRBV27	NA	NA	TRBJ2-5	CASSRLNEETQYF	TGTGCCAGCAGTCGGCTTAATGAGGAGACCCAGTACTTC
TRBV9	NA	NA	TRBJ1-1	CASSVDGNTEAFF	TGTGCCAGCAGCGTAGACGGGAACACTGAAGCTTTCTTT
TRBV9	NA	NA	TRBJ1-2	CASSVEGRGPGNGYTF	TGTGCCAGCAGCGTAGAGGGCCGAGGGCCGGGGAATGGCTACACCTTC
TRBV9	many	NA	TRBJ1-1	CASSVAPNTEAFF	TGTGCCAGCAGCGTAGCGCCGAACACTGAAGCTTTCTTT
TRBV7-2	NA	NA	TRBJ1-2	CASSPQGIYGYTF	TGTGCCAGCAGCCCCCAGGGCATCTATGGCTACACCTTC
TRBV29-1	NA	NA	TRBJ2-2	CSVRGNTGELFF	TGCAGCGTTAGGGGGAACACCGGGGAGCTGTTTTTT
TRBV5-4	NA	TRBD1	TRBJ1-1	CASSGTGADTEAFF	TGTGCCAGCAGCGGGACAGGGGCAGACACTGAAGCTTTCTTT
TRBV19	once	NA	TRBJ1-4	CASSIYGTNFEKLFF	TGTGCCAGTAGTATTTACGGGACAAACTTTGAAAAACTGTTTTTT
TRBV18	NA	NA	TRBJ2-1	CASSPPATGNEQFF	TGTGCCAGCTCACCACCGGCCACCGGCAATGAGCAGTTCTTC
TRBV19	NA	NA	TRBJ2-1	CASTRRLYNEQFF	TGTGCCAGTACGCGCCGCCTTTACAATGAGCAGTTCTTC
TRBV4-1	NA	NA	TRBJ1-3	CASSVSSGNTIYF	TGCGCCAGCAGCGTGAGCTCTGGAAACACCATATATTTT
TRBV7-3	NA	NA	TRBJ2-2	CASSFPLGTSNTGELFF	TGTGCCAGCAGCTTTCCGCTCGGAACTTCGAACACCGGGGAGCTGTTTTTT
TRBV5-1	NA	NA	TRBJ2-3	CASSYQGLADTQYF	TGCGCCAGCAGCTACCAGGGTTTGGCAGATACGCAGTATTTT
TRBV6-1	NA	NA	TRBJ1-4	CASTRGRLEKLFF	TGTGCCAGCACCCGGGGGCGCCTGGAAAAACTGTTTTTT
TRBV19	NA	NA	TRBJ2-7	CASSNDRTYEQYF	TGTGCCAGTAGTAACGACAGGACCTACGAGCAGTACTTC
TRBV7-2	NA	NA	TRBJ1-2	CASSRTEGPYGYTF	TGTGCCAGCAGCCGGACAGAAGGACCCTATGGCTACACCTTC
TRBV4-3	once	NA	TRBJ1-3	CASSQWDSSGNTIYF	TGCGCCAGCAGCCAATGGGATAGCTCTGGAAACACCATATATTTT
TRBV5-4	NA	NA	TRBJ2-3	CASSLVSMRDTQYF	TGTGCCAGCAGCTTGGTCTCCATGAGAGATACGCAGTATTTT
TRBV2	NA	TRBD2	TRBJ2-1	CASRGLGIGQVQFF	TGTGCCAGCAGGGGACTAGGGATCGGCCAGGTGCAGTTCTTC
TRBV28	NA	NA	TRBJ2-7	CASSPPPPGPYEQYF	TGTGCCAGCAGTCCTCCCCCCCCCGGTCCCTACGAGCAGTACTTC
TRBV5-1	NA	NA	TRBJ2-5	CASSRGLAETQYF	TGCGCCAGCAGTCGTGGGCTCGCGGAGACCCAGTACTTC
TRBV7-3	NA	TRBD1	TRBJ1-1	CASSYDRGTEAFF	TGTGCCAGCAGCTACGACAGGGGAACTGAAGCTTTCTTT
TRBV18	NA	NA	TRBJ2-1	CASSATNNEQFF	TGTGCCAGCTCCGCCACTAACAATGAGCAGTTCTTC
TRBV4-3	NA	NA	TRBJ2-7	CASSQNRLTSYEQYF	TGCGCCAGCAGCCAAAACAGGCTGACATCCTACGAGCAGTACTTC
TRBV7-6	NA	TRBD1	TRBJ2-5	CASSWTGGQETQYF	TGTGCCAGCAGCTGGACAGGGGGGCAAGAGACCCAGTACTTC
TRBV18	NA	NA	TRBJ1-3	CASSTGGSGNTIYF	TGTGCCAGCTCAACGGGGGGCTCTGGAAACACCATATATTTT
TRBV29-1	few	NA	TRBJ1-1	CSVDYGNTEAFF	TGCAGCGTTGATTACGGGAACACTGAAGCTTTCTTT
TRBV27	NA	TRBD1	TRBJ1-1	CASSIRQGRKTEAFF	TGTGCCAGCAGTATTCGACAGGGTCGGAAGACTGAAGCTTTCTTT
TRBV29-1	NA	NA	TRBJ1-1	CSVEVSGRNTEAFF	TGCAGCGTTGAAGTTAGCGGACGGAACACTGAAGCTTTCTTT
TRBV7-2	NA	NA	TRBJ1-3	CASSLAAQGGSGNTIYF	TGTGCCAGCAGCTTAGCAGCCCAGGGTGGCTCTGGAAACACCATATATTTT
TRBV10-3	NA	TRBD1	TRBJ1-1	CAIIGTGRYTEAFF	TGTGCCATCATTGGGACAGGGAGGTACACTGAAGCTTTCTTT
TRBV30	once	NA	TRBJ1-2	CALIGTGGYTF	TGTGCCTTGATAGGAACCGGTGGCTACACCTTC
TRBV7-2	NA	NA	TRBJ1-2	CASSLVQADYGYTF	TGTGCCAGCAGCTTAGTCCAGGCCGACTATGGCTACACCTTC
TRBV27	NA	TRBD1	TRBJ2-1	CASSGRQGVDEQFF	TGTGCCAGCAGTGGTCGACAGGGGGTGGATGAGCAGTTCTTC